A single sample is the source of the 19 T cell receptor beta chains below, sequenced in a study of response to subunit inactivated influenza vaccine. Using its own MiXCR run on the RT-PCR reads, TCRdb lists one record per CDR3 protein. The table has a few hundred thousand distinct CDR3 sequences, about 15% seen once; the top ten hold 8.5% to 14%. The material was PBMCs from blood, obtained roughly 12 days after vaccination. Receptors originate from a man aged 50 to 59 who received an inactivated influenza vaccine.

The sample holds a few counts of this clonotype. In DNA, the CDR3 is TGTGCCAGCAGCCCGACAAACGCAGGTCAGCCCCAGCATTTT. Amino acids: CASSPTNAGQPQHF. The chain is built from TRBV6-2 or TRBV6-3 and TRBJ1-5, with D unclear. CDR1 and CDR2 from the germline V gene are MNHEY and SVGEGT. Deletions cut 6 bases from V and 6 bases from J, with 15 bases between. This CDR3 comprises 14 residues.

The rearrangement links TRBV4-2 to TRBJ1-1; 8 bases are a match to TRBD1. Germline values: CDR1 LGHNA, CDR2 YNFKEQ. The CDR3 sequence is 15 residues long. J was trimmed by 5 bases and V by 4 bases; bases with no gene match: 9. CDR3 in amino acids: CASSPERTGWTEAFF. Here the CDR3 DNA reads TGTGCCAGCAGCCCCGAAAGGACAGGGTGGACTGAAGCTTTCTTT.

The genes are TRBV10-2 and TRBJ2-1; D is unclear. The CDR3 is 13 amino acids. CDR1 and CDR2 (germline): WSHSY, SAAADI. V dropped 3 bases and J dropped 3 bases, with 6 bases sitting between them. The CDR3 sequence: CASSEYSYNEQFF. Written as DNA, the CDR3 is TGCGCCAGCAGTGAATACAGCTACAATGAGCAGTTCTTC.

The CDR3, as DNA: TGTGCCACCAGTGATTCCCGTAGACAGGGGGCAGATACGCAGTATTTT. Translation gives CATSDSRRQGADTQYF. The rearrangement joins TRBV24-1 to TRBJ2-3; 9 positions agree with TRBD1. Germline V gene data show CDR1 as KGHDR and CDR2 as SFDVKD. Trimming took 2 bases from V and 4 from J; bases not matched to a gene: 6. The CDR3 totals 16 residues.

This clonotype was seen at least ten times. The chain is built from TRBV6-5 and TRBJ2-2; D uncertain. CDR3 size: 13 residues. Germline V gene lookup returns CDR1 MNHEY and CDR2 SVGAGI. V was shortened by 4 bases and J by 8 bases, with 11 bases between the two germline ends. CDR3 DNA sequence: TGTGCCAGCAGTTTGTCTAACCGAGGGGAGCTGTTTTTT. It specifies CASSLSNRGELFF.

The gene calls are TRBV14 and TRBJ2-5; D tentatively reads TRBD1 or TRBD2 (6 bases each). With 0 bases removed from V and 4 bases from J, the gap between germline ends came to 12 bases. Looked up from germline, CDR1 is SGHDN and CDR2 is FVKESK. The CDR3 runs to 15 residues. In DNA, the CDR3 is TGTGCCAGCAGCCAAGATAGAGGGGGGCGAGAGACCCAGTACTTC. Protein: CASSQDRGGRETQYF.

CDR3 in DNA: TGTGCCAGCAGCCCAACAGGGACCTATGGCTACACCTTC. Translated: CASSPTGTYGYTF. The chain is built from TRBV6-1 and TRBJ1-2; D perhaps matches TRBD1 (6 bases). The germline V and J ends were trimmed by 6 bases and 4 bases, with 12 bases remaining between them. The CDR3 is 13 amino acids. Germline CDR1 and CDR2: MNHNS and SASEGT.

This chain connects TRBV19 to TRBJ2-3, with 9 bases identical to TRBD1. This CDR3 region has 15 residues. After removal of 5 bases from V and 1 base from J, the junction contained 4 bases not matched to a gene. In germline, CDR1 is LNHDA, CDR2 SQIVND (reference sequence). CDR3 bases: TGTGCCAGTAGTCGAGGGGACAGGGGCACAGATACGCAGTATTTT. This encodes CASSRGDRGTDTQYF.

The chain combines TRBV15 with TRBJ2-5; possibly TRBD1 or TRBD2 for D (5 bases each). CDR1 and CDR2 from the germline V gene are LNHNV and YYDKDF (reference sequence). The CDR3 runs 15 residues. V was pared by 3 bases and J by 3 bases, with 14 bases between. CDR3 sequence (DNA): TGTGCCACCAGCAGTTCTGGGGCGCGGGAAGAGACCCAGTACTTC. This sequence encodes CATSSSGAREETQYF.

This sequence joins TRBV7-9 and TRBJ1-2, with D maybe TRBD1 (6 bases). CDR3 length: 15 amino acids. Trimming pared 5 bases from V and 1 base from J, leaving 14 bases between. CDR1 is SEHNR and CDR2 is FQNEAQ in the germline V gene (reference sequence). The CDR3 reads CASSARDTLNYGYTF. The CDR3 DNA sequence: TGTGCCAGCAGCGCCCGGGACACGCTTAACTATGGCTACACCTTC.

The chain combines TRBV20-1 with TRBJ1-4; TRBD1 might be the D (5 bases). Germline CDR1 is DFQATT and CDR2 is SNEGSKA (reference sequence). V was clipped by 2 bases and J by 4 bases, with 14 bases between them. This CDR3 has 15 amino acids. Written as DNA, the CDR3 is TGCAGTGCTAGAAGATTTGACAGTTTTAATGAAAAACTGTTTTTT. This sequence encodes CSARRFDSFNEKLFF.

This clonotype was detected only a few times. J is TRBJ2-1 and V is TRBV7-2; 10 bases match TRBD2. The CDR3 is 16 residues long. The germline CDR1 and CDR2 sequences are SGHTA and FQGNSA. V shed 6 bases and J 3 bases; nucleotides not matched to a gene: 8. The CDR3 sequence: CASSQIAGGIYNEQFF. CDR3 nucleotides: TGTGCCAGCAGTCAAATAGCGGGGGGAATCTACAATGAGCAGTTCTTC.

This clonotype was picked up a small number of times. V and J are TRBV12-3 or TRBV12-4 and TRBJ2-7; TRBD2 matches at 13 bases. Trimming cost V 6 bases and J 3 bases; bases outside gene matches: 8. The CDR3 extends over 16 amino acids. The CDR3 sequence: CASSLTGTSGIYEQYF. The CDR3 nucleotides are TGTGCCAGCAGCCTCACCGGGACTAGCGGGATCTACGAGCAGTACTTC.

This clonotype was counted a few times. The rearrangement joins TRBV24-1 to TRBJ2-5; TRBD2 agrees at 13 bases. Per the germline V gene, CDR1 is KGHDR and CDR2 is SFDVKD. Trimming removed 3 bases from V and 2 bases from J; junction bases left unmatched: 11. CDR3 length: 19 residues. CDR3 residues: CATSDVRTSGRRGQETQYF. The CDR3 DNA reads as TGTGCCACCAGTGATGTCAGGACTAGCGGGAGAAGAGGACAAGAGACCCAGTACTTC.

The chain recombines TRBV6-5 with TRBJ2-7; D tentatively fits TRBD1 or TRBD2 (5 bases each). Germline assignment: CDR1 MNHEY and CDR2 SVGAGI. V shed 2 bases and J shed 10 bases, with 9 bases lying between them. The CDR3 runs 11 residues. The CDR3 DNA follows: TGTGCCAGCAGTTACGGGACGGATCAGTACTTC. As protein: CASSYGTDQYF.

Only a few counts were recorded for this clonotype. The chain employs TRBV5-1 and TRBJ1-1; D gene ambiguous. Trimming pared 4 bases from V and 5 bases from J, leaving 18 bases between. Germline V gene sequence: CDR1 SGHRS, CDR2 YFSETQ. The length of the CDR3 is 15 residues. CDR3 sequence (DNA): TGCGCCAGCAGCCTTTCGGGCCGGATTGAAACTGAAGCTTTCTTT. As protein: CASSLSGRIETEAFF.

This clonotype was counted between two and nine times. This sequence joins TRBV10-3 and TRBJ1-2; D is ambiguous. Germline lookup yields CDR1 ENHRY and CDR2 SYGVKD. The V end was cut by 0 bases, the J end by 5 bases, with 7 bases between. CDR3 length: 13 residues. CDR3 protein: CAISESNKYGYTF. Here the CDR3 DNA reads TGTGCCATCAGTGAGTCAAATAAGTATGGCTACACCTTC.

This clonotype has only a few counts. This chain joins TRBV20-1 and TRBJ1-4, with TRBD1 matching over 8 bases. V trimming: 2 bases; J trimming: 3 bases; junction bases outside the gene matches: 8. Germline V gene sequence: CDR1 DFQATT, CDR2 SNEGSKA (reference sequence). The CDR3 totals 16 residues. CDR3 nucleotide sequence: TGCAGTGCTAGACAGGGGGCAGATAGACCTAATGAAAAACTGTTTTTT. Translation gives CSARQGADRPNEKLFF.

This clonotype was seen once. V usage is TRBV15 and J usage is TRBJ1-3, with D hard to call. Trimming took 0 bases from V and 0 from J, leaving 9 bases between them. The CDR3 consists of 16 residues. Germline V CDR1 and CDR2: LNHNV, YYDKDF (reference sequence). CDR3 sequence (DNA): TGTGCCACCAGCAGAGATCGGGGTAGCTCTGGAAACACCATATATTTT. Translated: CATSRDRGSSGNTIYF.